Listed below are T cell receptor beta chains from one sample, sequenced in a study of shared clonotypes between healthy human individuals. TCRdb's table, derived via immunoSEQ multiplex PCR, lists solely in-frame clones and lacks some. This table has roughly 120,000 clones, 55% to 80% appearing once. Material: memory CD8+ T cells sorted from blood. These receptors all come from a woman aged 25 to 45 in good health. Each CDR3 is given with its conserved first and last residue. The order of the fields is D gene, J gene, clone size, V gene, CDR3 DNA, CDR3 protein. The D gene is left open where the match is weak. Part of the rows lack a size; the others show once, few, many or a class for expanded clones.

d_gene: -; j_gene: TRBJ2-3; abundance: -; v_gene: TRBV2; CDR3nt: TGTGCCAGCTCCCAACAGGGATACACAGATACGCAGTATTTT; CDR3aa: CASSQQGYTDTQYF
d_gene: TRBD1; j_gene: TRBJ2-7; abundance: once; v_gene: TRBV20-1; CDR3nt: TGCAGTGCTCGGACAGGGTTCGAGCAGTACTTC; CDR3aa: CSARTGFEQYF
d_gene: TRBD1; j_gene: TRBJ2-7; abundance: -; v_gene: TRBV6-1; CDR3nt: TGTGCCAGCAGTGAAGCGACAGGGGGCTCCTACGAGCAGTACTTC; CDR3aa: CASSEATGGSYEQYF
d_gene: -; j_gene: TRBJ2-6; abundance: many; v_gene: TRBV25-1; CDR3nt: TGTGCCAGCAGTGCACTCATTGCTGGGGCCAACGTCCTGACTTTC; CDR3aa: CASSALIAGANVLTF
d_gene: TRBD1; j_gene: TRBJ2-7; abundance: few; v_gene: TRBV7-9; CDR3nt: TGTGCCAGCAGCACGGCGGGACAGGCGGGCCACGAGCAGTACTTC; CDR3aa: CASSTAGQAGHEQYF
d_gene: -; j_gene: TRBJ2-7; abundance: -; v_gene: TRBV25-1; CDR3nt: TGTGCCAGCAGTGAGTTAGACAACTCCTACGAGCAGTACTTC; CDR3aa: CASSELDNSYEQYF
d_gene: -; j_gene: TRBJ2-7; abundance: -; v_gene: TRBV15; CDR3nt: TGTGCCACCAGCAGAGATCTTGTGGGAGTGGGGTACGAGCAGTACTTC; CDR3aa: CATSRDLVGVGYEQYF
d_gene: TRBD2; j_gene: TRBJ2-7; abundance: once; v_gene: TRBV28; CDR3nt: TGTGCCAGCAGCCTAGCGGGAGCACGCTACGAGCAGTACTTC; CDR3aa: CASSLAGARYEQYF
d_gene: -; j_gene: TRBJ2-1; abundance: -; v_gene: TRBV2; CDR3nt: TGTGCCAGCGGGAGCCTCTACAATGAGCAGTTCTTC; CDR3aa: CASGSLYNEQFF
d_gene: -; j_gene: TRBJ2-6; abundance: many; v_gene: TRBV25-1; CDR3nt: TGTGCCAGCAGTGCCGACAGGTACTCTGGGGCCAACGTCCTGACTTTC; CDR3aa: CASSADRYSGANVLTF
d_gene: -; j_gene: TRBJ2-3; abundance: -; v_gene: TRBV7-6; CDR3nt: TGTGCCAGCAGCTTAGTTATGGTCAGGCACACAGATACGCAGTATTTT; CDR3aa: CASSLVMVRHTDTQYF
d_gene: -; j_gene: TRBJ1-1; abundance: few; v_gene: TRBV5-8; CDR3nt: TGTGCCAGCAGCTTCGTCCTGGGGGAGGGCATCTCTGAAGCTTTCTTT; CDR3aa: CASSFVLGEGISEAFF
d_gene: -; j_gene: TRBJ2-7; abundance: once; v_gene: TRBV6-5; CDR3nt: TGTGCCAGCAGCCACCCGGGTCCTACCTACGAGCAGTACTTC; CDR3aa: CASSHPGPTYEQYF
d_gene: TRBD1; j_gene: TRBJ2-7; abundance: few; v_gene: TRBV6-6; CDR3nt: TGTGCCATCAGCCCGGGACAGGAGAGCCACGAGCAGTACTTC; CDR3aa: CAISPGQESHEQYF
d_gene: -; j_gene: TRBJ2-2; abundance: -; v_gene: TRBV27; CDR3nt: TGTGCCAGCAGTACCGGACACACCGGGGAGCTGTTTTTT; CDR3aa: CASSTGHTGELFF
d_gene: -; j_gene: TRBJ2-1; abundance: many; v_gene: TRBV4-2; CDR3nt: TGTGCCAGCAGCCAAGATACGGGAGAGGTGAATGAGCAGTTCTTC; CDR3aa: CASSQDTGEVNEQFF
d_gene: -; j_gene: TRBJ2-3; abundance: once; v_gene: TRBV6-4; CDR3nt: TGTGCCAGCAGTGACGGCGCCGGGCAATTCGGTACGCAGTATTTT; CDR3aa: CASSDGAGQFGTQYF